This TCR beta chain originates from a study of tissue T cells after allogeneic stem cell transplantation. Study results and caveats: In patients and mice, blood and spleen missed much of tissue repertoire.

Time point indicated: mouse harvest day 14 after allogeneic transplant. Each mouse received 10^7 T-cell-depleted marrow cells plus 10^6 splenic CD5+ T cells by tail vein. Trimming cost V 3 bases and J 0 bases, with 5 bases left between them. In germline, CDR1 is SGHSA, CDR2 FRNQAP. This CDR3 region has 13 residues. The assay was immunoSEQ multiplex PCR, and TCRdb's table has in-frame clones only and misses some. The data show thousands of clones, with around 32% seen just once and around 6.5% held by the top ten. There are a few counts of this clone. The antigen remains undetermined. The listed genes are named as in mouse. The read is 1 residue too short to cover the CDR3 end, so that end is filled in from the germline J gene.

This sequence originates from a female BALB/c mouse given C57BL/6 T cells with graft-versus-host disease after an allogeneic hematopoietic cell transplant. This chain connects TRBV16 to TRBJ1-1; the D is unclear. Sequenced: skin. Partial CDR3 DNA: TGTGCAAGCAGCTTGGATGCAAACACAGAAGTCTTC. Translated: CASSLDANTEVF. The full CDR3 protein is CASSLDANTEVFF.